These 22 T cell receptor beta chains were sequenced from one sample in a study of blood T cell repertoires in COVID-19. Profiling relied on immunoSEQ multiplex PCR, and the TCRdb table lists in-frame clones only, not all of them. The sample carries about 50,000 clones, roughly 86% recorded once. The sequenced material came from peripheral blood. These TCRs come from a woman aged 55 to 70 with acute or convalescent COVID-19.

This clone showed up just once. The chain combines TRBV18 with TRBJ2-5; 11 nucleotides match TRBD2. CDR1 KGHSH and CDR2 LQKENI come from the germline V gene. The CDR3 covers 15 residues. J lost 4 bases, V lost 0 bases, and 1 base had no gene match. The CDR3 bases are TGTGCCAGCTCACCACCCCTAGCGGGAGGAGAGACCCAGTACTTC. The encoded protein is CASSPPLAGGETQYF.

This sequence joins TRBV5-1 and TRBJ1-3; tentatively, D is TRBD1 (5 bases). The CDR3 sequence is 14 residues long. Trimming left V 5 bases short and J 0 bases short, with 9 bases between. Germline values: CDR1 SGHRS, CDR2 YFSETQ. The CDR3 sequence: CASSDQGSGNTIYF. The CDR3 DNA is TGCGCCAGCAGTGACCAGGGCTCTGGAAACACCATATATTTT.

The rearrangement links TRBV3-1 (or the pseudogene TRBV3-2) to TRBJ1-4; D gene ambiguous. The CDR3 is made up of 17 amino acids. Germline CDR1 is LGHDT and CDR2 is YNNKEL (reference sequence). The V end was cut by 4 bases, the J end by 8 bases, with 23 bases between. The CDR3 spells CASSLSATGLFGEKLFF. CDR3 nucleotides: TGTGCCAGCAGCCTTTCGGCGACCGGTTTATTCGGGGAAAAACTGTTTTTT.

The V gene is TRBV7-2, the J gene TRBJ2-5; 9 bases are shared with TRBD2. The CDR3 sequence is 17 residues long. Per germline, CDR1 SGHTA and CDR2 FQGNSA. The J segment lost 2 bases and the V segment lost 0 bases, leaving 7 bases of the junction unmatched. The CDR3 here is CASSLATSGRSQETQYF. The DNA for the CDR3 is TGTGCCAGCAGCTTAGCGACTAGCGGCCGCTCTCAAGAGACCCAGTACTTC.

The rearrangement uses TRBV9 and TRBJ2-5, with TRBD2 matching 7 bases. CDR1 is SGDLS, CDR2 YYNGEE, per germline. The CDR3 is made up of 14 amino acids. J lost 5 bases, V lost 4 bases, and 8 bases had no gene match. The CDR3 DNA reads as TGTGCCAGCAGCCCCACACCCGGGGGGGAGACCCAGTACTTC. As protein: CASSPTPGGETQYF.

The chain joins TRBV3-1 (or the pseudogene TRBV3-2) to TRBJ1-6; D is perhaps TRBD1 (5 bases). Deletions cut 2 bases from V and 6 bases from J, with 11 bases between. This CDR3 region has 15 residues. Germline CDR1 and CDR2: LGHDT and YNNKEL (reference sequence). The CDR3: CASSQFAGVNSPLHF. The CDR3 region has the DNA TGTGCCAGCAGCCAATTTGCGGGGGTTAATTCACCCCTCCACTTT.

This clone was seen more than once but under ten times. The gene calls are TRBV18 and TRBJ1-1, with D hard to call. Trimming pared 3 bases from V and 1 base from J, leaving 9 bases between. Looked up from germline, CDR1 is KGHSH and CDR2 is LQKENI. The CDR3 totals 14 residues. This CDR3 reads CASSPAVRNTEAFF. The DNA for the CDR3 is TGTGCCAGCTCACCTGCAGTACGGAACACTGAAGCTTTCTTT.

The chain links TRBV19 to TRBJ1-5; TRBD1 matches 7 bases. Per germline, CDR1 LNHDA and CDR2 SQIVND (reference sequence). The CDR3 contains 15 residues. After removal of 5 bases from V and 3 bases from J, the junction contained 7 bases not matched to a gene. The chain's CDR3 is CASSVTGLVNQPQHF. The CDR3, as DNA: TGTGCCAGTAGTGTGACAGGGTTAGTCAATCAGCCCCAGCATTTT.

This chain uses TRBV5-4 with TRBJ2-1; no clear D gene. CDR3 length equals 17 residues. Germline assignment: CDR1 SGHNT and CDR2 YYREEE (reference sequence). Trimming took off 4 bases at V and 0 bases at J, with 17 bases between the two ends. The CDR3 is CASSRDSVPSSYNEQFF. CDR3 DNA sequence: TGTGCCAGCAGCCGCGATTCGGTTCCGAGCTCCTACAATGAGCAGTTCTTC. Based on the CDR3 plus reference TRBV5-4 and TRBJ2-1, the full variable domain is ETGVTQSPTHLIKTRGQQVTLRCSSQSGHNTVSWYQQALGQGPQFIFQYYREEENGRGNFPPRFSGLQFPNYSSELNVNALELDDSALYLCASSRDSVPSSYNEQFFGPGTRLTVL.

V is TRBV12-3 or TRBV12-4 and J is TRBJ2-5, with TRBD2 matching over 7 bases. This CDR3 is 13 amino acids long. The trim removed 6 bases at V and 5 bases at J, leaving 6 bases unmatched. The chain's CDR3 is CASRREGWETQYF. CDR3 DNA sequence: TGTGCCAGCAGGAGGGAGGGCTGGGAGACCCAGTACTTC.

The chain links TRBV19 to TRBJ2-7; 7 positions match TRBD1. CDR1 and CDR2 (germline): LNHDA, SQIVND (reference sequence). With 6 bases clipped from V and 5 bases from J, the junction kept 13 bases outside the gene matches. The CDR3 runs 15 residues. This chain's CDR3 is CASSADRVGSHEQYF. The DNA for the CDR3 is TGTGCCAGTAGCGCCGACAGGGTAGGATCCCACGAGCAGTACTTC.

This clone occurred once. The chain uses TRBV28 and TRBJ2-2, with TRBD1 matching over 8 bases. Germline-derived CDR1 and CDR2 are MDHEN and SYDVKM. CDR3 length: 16 amino acids. V lost 3 bases to trimming and J lost 4 bases; unmatched junction nucleotides: 7. The CDR3 region is CASSFRQGAGTGELFF. CDR3 in DNA: TGTGCCAGCAGTTTTAGGCAGGGGGCGGGCACCGGGGAGCTGTTTTTT.

The chain joins TRBV15 to TRBJ2-5, with 13 positions matching TRBD2. The CDR3 spans 18 residues. V trimming: 8 bases; J trimming: 4 bases; junction bases outside the gene matches: 16. Germline V gene lookup returns CDR1 LNHNV and CDR2 YYDKDF (reference sequence). The CDR3 spells CATAAAQGLAGVRETQYF. The CDR3 DNA follows: TGTGCCACCGCGGCCGCCCAAGGACTAGCGGGAGTGCGAGAGACCCAGTACTTC.

The V and J genes are TRBV19 and TRBJ1-1, with D maybe TRBD1 (6 bases). Trimming took 2 bases from V and 3 from J, leaving 10 bases between them. Germline V gives CDR1 LNHDA, CDR2 SQIVND (reference sequence). There are 14 residues in the CDR3. The DNA of the CDR3 is TGTGCCAGTAGTATAATGTCAGGGGACACTGAAGCTTTCTTT. This translates into CASSIMSGDTEAFF.

This clone has more than one count but fewer than ten. The chain carries TRBV9 and TRBJ1-3, with 7 bases aligning to TRBD1. Looked up from germline, CDR1 is SGDLS and CDR2 is YYNGEE. The V segment lost 0 bases and the J segment 0 bases; nucleotides outside the gene matches: 0. The CDR3 is made up of 15 amino acids. DNA for the CDR3: TGTGCCAGCAGCGTAGGGGACAGCTCTGGAAACACCATATATTTT. It specifies CASSVGDSSGNTIYF.

The rearrangement links TRBV5-8 to TRBJ2-5; tentative D call: TRBD2 (7 bases). The CDR3 sequence is 17 residues long. V dropped 4 bases and J dropped 5 bases, with 24 bases sitting between them. Per germline, CDR1 SGHTS and CDR2 YDEGEE. CDR3 loop: CASSLVFGQRRGETQYF. In DNA, the CDR3 is TGTGCCAGCAGCCTGGTTTTCGGACAGCGGCGGGGGGAGACCCAGTACTTC.

V and J are TRBV6-5 and TRBJ2-7, with 8 bases aligning to TRBD2. Germline trimming cut 5 bases from V and 5 bases from J; bases unmatched to any gene: 11. Germline lookup yields CDR1 MNHEY and CDR2 SVGAGI. The CDR3 has 15 amino acids. The CDR3 here is CASSPGREAWDEQYF. The CDR3 DNA follows: TGTGCCAGCAGTCCCGGGCGGGAGGCCTGGGACGAGCAGTACTTC.

This chain links TRBV5-4 with TRBJ2-4, with D tentatively TRBD1 (5 bases). The CDR3 has 16 amino acids. The ends were cut back, 4 bases at V and 7 bases at J, with 21 bases in the middle. Per the germline V gene, CDR1 is SGHNT and CDR2 is YYREEE (reference sequence). The CDR3 DNA follows: TGTGCCAGCAGCCCTCATTCTGGGGTGTCAGGGAACATTCAGTACTTC. Translated: CASSPHSGVSGNIQYF.

The rearrangement uses TRBV6-5 and TRBJ2-5; D not resolved. V was shortened by 2 bases and J by 2 bases, with 9 bases between the two germline ends. There are 14 residues in the CDR3. Germline V gene data show CDR1 as MNHEY and CDR2 as SVGAGI. The CDR3 loop is CASSYGGPQETQYF. The CDR3 DNA follows: TGTGCCAGCAGTTACGGTGGGCCGCAAGAGACCCAGTACTTC.

The CDR3 region is CAWSPGLEVGGELFF. The DNA of the CDR3 is TGTGCCTGGAGCCCGGGACTAGAAGTGGGCGGGGAGCTGTTTTTT. The chain joins TRBV30 to TRBJ2-2; 8 nucleotides match TRBD2. V lost 3 bases, J lost 7 bases, and 10 bases stayed unmatched. The germline CDR1 and CDR2 sequences are GTSNPN and SVGIG (reference sequence). This CDR3 is built from 15 residues.

V gene TRBV5-1 combines with J gene TRBJ1-2; tentative D call: TRBD1 (5 bases). The CDR3 contains 15 residues. V gave up 5 bases and J gave up 4 bases, with 18 bases separating them. Germline-derived CDR1 and CDR2 are SGHRS and YFSETQ. CDR3 bases: TGCGCCAGCAGATACACGGGGGGGTCTGGCTATGGCTACACCTTC. Residues: CASRYTGGSGYGYTF.

The gene calls are TRBV29-1 and TRBJ1-4; possibly TRBD1 for D (5 bases). The CDR3 contains 14 residues. CDR1 is SQVTM and CDR2 is ANQGSEA in the germline V gene. V shed 6 bases and J shed 7 bases, with 18 bases lying between them. The CDR3 bases are TGCAGCGTCTATCCGGGACTCCCGGGTGAAAAACTGTTTTTT. Translation: CSVYPGLPGEKLFF. Based on the CDR3 plus reference TRBV29-1 and TRBJ1-4, the full variable domain is SAVISQKPSRDICQRGTSLTIQCQVDSQVTMMFWYRQQPGQSLTLIATANQGSEATYESGFVIDKFPISRPNLTFSTLTVSNMSPEDSSIYLCSVYPGLPGEKLFFGSGTQLSVL.